This entry lists 6 T cell receptor beta chains sequenced from one sample in a study of T cell responses to AZD1222 COVID-19 vaccine. Sequencing used immunoSEQ multiplex PCR; TCRdb keeps in-frame clones, though not all of them. The repertoire consists of around 120,000 clones, with about 85% occurring once and the leading ten covering 2% to 3%. The material was peripheral blood, obtained 28 days after the second AZD1222 dose. The source of these receptors is an adult who received the AZD1222 COVID-19 vaccine.

This chain joins TRBV10-3 and TRBJ2-6; D ambiguous. The germline V gene has CDR1 ENHRY and CDR2 SYGVKD. The CDR3 sequence is 16 residues long. Trimming pared 6 bases from V and 2 bases from J, leaving 14 bases between. CDR3 coding DNA: TGTGCCATCAGCGCGCGGCGTGGAGCTGGGGCCAACGTCCTGACTTTC. Protein: CAISARRGAGANVLTF.

The chain recombines TRBV30 with TRBJ1-4, with D unresolved. This CDR3 is built from 16 residues. Trimming shortened V by 3 bases and J by 0 bases, and 14 bases separated the two germline ends. Germline values: CDR1 GTSNPN, CDR2 SVGIG (reference sequence). The CDR3 DNA sequence: TGTGCCTGGAGGAAACAGCTAAGTGCAACTAATGAAAAACTGTTTTTT. This encodes CAWRKQLSATNEKLFF.

The chain is built from TRBV6-5 and TRBJ1-5; TRBD1 agrees at 10 bases. The V segment lost 4 bases and the J segment 5 bases; nucleotides outside the gene matches: 8. Germline loops: CDR1 MNHEY, CDR2 SVGAGI. The CDR3 is made up of 16 amino acids. The CDR3, as DNA: TGTGCCAGCAGTTCCCGCCCCGGGACAGGGGATCAGCCCCAGCATTTT. Translating it yields CASSSRPGTGDQPQHF.

The rearrangement joins TRBV6-6 to TRBJ1-4; 7 nucleotides agree with TRBD1. CDR1 is MNHNY, CDR2 SVGAGI, per germline (reference sequence). V lost 5 bases and J lost 8; bases outside the gene matches: 5. The CDR3 length is 13 residues. Written as DNA, the CDR3 is TGTGCCAGCAGTGACAGGGTGGGGGAAAAACTGTTTTTT. This encodes CASSDRVGEKLFF.

V gene TRBV10-3 combines with J gene TRBJ1-2, with D perhaps matching TRBD1 (6 bases). The CDR3 runs to 14 residues. V lost 4 bases and J 3 bases, leaving 12 bases between the germline ends. CDR1 is ENHRY and CDR2 is SYGVKD in the germline V gene. This CDR3 is CAISGGGLDYGYTF. CDR3 nucleotide sequence: TGTGCCATCAGTGGGGGGGGGCTTGACTATGGCTACACCTTC.

This chain uses TRBV27 with TRBJ1-6; TRBD1 aligns across 7 bases. The J segment lost 6 bases and the V segment lost 6 bases, leaving 11 bases of the junction unmatched. The CDR3 has 16 residues. CDR1 and CDR2 from the germline V gene are MNHEY and SMNVEV (reference sequence). In nucleotides, the CDR3 is TGTGCCAGCAGCGCGACAGGGCACGTCGGTAATTCACCCCTCCACTTT. It translates to CASSATGHVGNSPLHF.